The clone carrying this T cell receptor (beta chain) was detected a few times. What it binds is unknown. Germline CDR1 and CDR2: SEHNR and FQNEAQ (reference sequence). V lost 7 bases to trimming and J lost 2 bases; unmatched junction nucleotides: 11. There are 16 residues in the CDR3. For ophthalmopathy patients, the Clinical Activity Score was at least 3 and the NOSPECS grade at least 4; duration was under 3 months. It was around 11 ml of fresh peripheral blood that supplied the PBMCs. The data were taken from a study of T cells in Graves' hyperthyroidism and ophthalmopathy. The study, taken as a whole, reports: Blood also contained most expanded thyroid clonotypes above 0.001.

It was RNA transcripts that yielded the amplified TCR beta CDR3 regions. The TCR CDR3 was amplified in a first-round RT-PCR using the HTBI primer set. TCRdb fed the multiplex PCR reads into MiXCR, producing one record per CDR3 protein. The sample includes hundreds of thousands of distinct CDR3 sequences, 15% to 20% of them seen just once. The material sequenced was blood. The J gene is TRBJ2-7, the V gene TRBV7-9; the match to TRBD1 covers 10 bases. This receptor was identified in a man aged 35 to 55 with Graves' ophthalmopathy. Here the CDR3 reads CASNGSDRGEPYEQYF. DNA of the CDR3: TGTGCCAGCAATGGTTCGGACAGGGGGGAACCCTACGAGCAGTACTTC.